This record covers a single T cell receptor (beta chain). Its antigen is unknown. Germline CDR1 and CDR2: SGHDN and FVKESK. There are 16 residues in the CDR3. V lost 0 bases and J 5 bases, leaving 15 bases between the germline ends. Both RNA and DNA were isolated together from about 21-30 mg of bulk tissue that had not been sorted. These data are taken from a study of tumor-infiltrating lymphocytes in primary liver carcinoma. Study-level results: The proportion of top clones found throughout all five tumor regions was only about 7-24%.

Starting from approximately 470 ng of total RNA, TCR beta cDNA was produced with a primer in the constant region. Slightly modified ARM-PCR served as the procedure for the TCR beta libraries. These libraries came from three rounds of nested multiplex PCR. Amplification in the first two PCR rounds was performed using TRBV1-TRBV30 forward primers and a C-beta reverse primer for around 10 cycles each. Via MiXCR, TCRdb re-called the multiplex PCR reads, giving one row per CDR3 protein. The data contain around 22,000 distinct CDR3 sequences, over 75% of them singletons. The sequenced sample consisted of liver tumor tissue from sampling region 2. Subset of the sample: tumor region T2, inferior pole. The origin of this receptor is a woman under 40 with primary liver carcinoma and hepatitis B virus infection. The chain uses TRBV14 and TRBJ2-3; D gene ambiguous. CDR3 DNA: TGTGCCAGCAGCCAAGACGTGCCAGCGAGAGAAGATACGCAGTATTTT. This gives the protein CASSQDVPAREDTQYF. Variable domain in full (rest from reference TRBV14 and TRBJ2-3): EAGVTQFPSHSVIEKGQTVTLRCDPISGHDNLYWYRRVMGKEIKFLLHFVKESKQDESGMPNNRFLAERTGGTYSTLKVQPAELEDSGVYFCASSQDVPAREDTQYFGPGTRLTVL.